The clone carrying this T cell receptor beta chain was detected a few times. The antigen is not known. The sample comes from a study of identical twins. Unique molecular identifiers were present on the cDNA, and a universal primer site came from template switching. TCRdb itself ran the 5' RACE reads through MiXCR, one entry per CDR3 protein. The table records about 450,000 distinct CDR3 sequences, approximately 17% of them present only once. Study-wide results and caveats: Clonotypes of the beta chain that were abundant in cord blood carried fewer insertions (memory repertoires showed none). It was cross-sectional statistical analysis, not following the same donors, that the conclusions relied on. Part of the zero-insertion signal could reflect confounding by invariant MAIT and iNKT cells.

The ends lost 4 bases at V and 3 bases at J; junction bases unmatched: 12. The CDR3 runs to 17 residues. Germline V gene lookup returns CDR1 KGHSH and CDR2 LQKENI. Sequencing was carried out using naive T cells sorted from blood. The source of this sequence is a man aged 50 to 60 in good health. This rearrangement joins TRBV18 to TRBJ2-3; TRBD2 aligns across 8 bases. The CDR3 DNA sequence: TGTGCCAGCTCACATTTGCCCCGCGGGGGGCCAACAGATACGCAGTATTTT. Its protein product is CASSHLPRGGPTDTQYF.